This T cell receptor beta chain was profiled in a study of control samples from healthy donors and cancer patients. CDR3 length: 12 amino acids. V lost 6 bases and J lost 11, with 16 bases in between. The V gene's germline CDR1 is SGHDN and CDR2 FVKESK. TCRdb's copy holds only in-frame clones and misses some; the assay was immunoSEQ multiplex PCR. The sample lists around 150,000 clones, over 95% occurring once. This receptor was obtained from a woman aged 25 to 45 in good health. Material: blood. This rearrangement joins TRBV14 to TRBJ1-1; a weak D match, TRBD1 (5 bases). The DNA of the CDR3 is TGTGCCAGCAGACAGGCCCGTGGGATGGCTTTCTTT. Protein sequence: CASRQARGMAFF.